The 17 T cell receptor beta chains below were found in one sample sequenced in a study of radiotherapy plus CTLA-4 blockade in lung cancer. Sequencing used immunoSEQ multiplex PCR; TCRdb keeps in-frame clones, though not all of them. This table holds 85,000 to 120,000 clones, 85% found once. Specimen: peripheral blood, collected from a patient treated with radiotherapy plus ipilimumab. The origin of the receptors is a human donor with non-small cell lung cancer that progressed on radiotherapy plus ipilimumab. Some clones in this sample may be carry-over from other donors' samples.

The chain uses TRBV7-8 and TRBJ2-7; D unresolved. The CDR3 has 12 residues. From germline, CDR1 is SGHVS and CDR2 FQNEAQ. Deletions cut 3 bases from V and 2 bases from J, with 5 bases between. Here the CDR3 DNA reads TGTGCCAGCAGCTTCCCAACCTACGAGCAGTACTTC. This translates into CASSFPTYEQYF.

The chain joins TRBV6-5 to TRBJ2-7; 10 bases map to TRBD2. J was trimmed by 1 base and V by 6 bases; bases with no gene match: 3. CDR3 length: 14 residues. Looked up from germline, CDR1 is MNHEY and CDR2 is SVGAGI. The CDR3 is CASRPGLASYEQYF. The CDR3 DNA reads TGTGCCAGCAGGCCGGGACTAGCGTCCTACGAGCAGTACTTC.

CDR3 bases: TGTGCCAGCAGCGTATCTAGCGGATCCACAGATACGCAGTATTTT. Residues: CASSVSSGSTDTQYF. J is TRBJ2-3 and V is TRBV6-4; 7 nucleotides match TRBD2. After removal of 6 bases from V and 2 bases from J, the junction contained 8 bases not matched to a gene. CDR1 is MRHNA, CDR2 SNTAGT, per germline. The length of the CDR3 is 15 residues.

The chain carries TRBV18 and TRBJ2-1; D is possibly TRBD1 or TRBD2 (5 bases each). V was pared by 2 bases and J by 2 bases, with 16 bases between. Germline V gives CDR1 KGHSH, CDR2 LQKENI. This CDR3 contains 17 residues. The CDR3 loop reads CASSPEGPTIPYNEQFF. Written as DNA, the CDR3 is TGTGCCAGCTCACCAGAGGGGCCGACTATACCCTACAATGAGCAGTTCTTC.

The chain links TRBV7-2 to TRBJ2-1; possibly TRBD2 for D (6 bases). CDR1 is SGHTA, CDR2 FQGNSA, per germline. The CDR3 runs 17 residues. The V end was cut by 0 bases, the J end by 4 bases, with 16 bases between. Here the CDR3 DNA reads TGTGCCAGCAGCTTAGCTCGGCGGGGAGCTCAATACAATGAGCAGTTCTTC. Its protein product is CASSLARRGAQYNEQFF.

The chain uses TRBV19 and TRBJ1-5; unclear D gene. The CDR3 is made up of 12 amino acids. In germline, CDR1 is LNHDA, CDR2 SQIVND (reference sequence). V dropped 4 bases and J dropped 3 bases, with 4 bases sitting between them. CDR3 residues: CASSNYNQPQHF. CDR3 bases: TGTGCCAGTAGTAACTACAATCAGCCCCAGCATTTT.

The CDR3 spells CASSRAENTEAFF. As DNA, the CDR3 is TGTGCCAGCAGTCGAGCGGAGAACACTGAAGCTTTCTTT. This rearrangement joins TRBV6-1 to TRBJ1-1; D call uncertain. Germline CDR1 reads MNHNS; CDR2 reads SASEGT. This CDR3 is built from 13 residues. V was trimmed by 5 bases and J by 1 base, leaving 8 bases between them.

The genes are TRBV6-5 and TRBJ2-4; TRBD2 matches at 7 bases. CDR1 and CDR2 from the germline V gene are MNHEY and SVGAGI. CDR3 length: 15 amino acids. V trimming: 0 bases; J trimming: 4 bases; junction bases outside the gene matches: 3. The CDR3 DNA is TGTGCCAGCAGTTACTCGGACGGGAGGAAAAACATTCAGTACTTC. Protein product: CASSYSDGRKNIQYF.

The genes are TRBV6-1 and TRBJ2-7, with no clear D. CDR1 and CDR2 from the germline V gene are MNHNS and SASEGT. Between the trimmed V and J ends, which lost 6 bases and 2 bases, there was a span of 11 bases. This CDR3 comprises 13 residues. This CDR3 reads CASSGRITYEQYF. The DNA of the CDR3 is TGTGCCAGCAGCGGACGGATTACCTACGAGCAGTACTTC.

This clone showed up just a few times. The chain employs TRBV7-9 and TRBJ2-7; weak D call: TRBD2 (5 bases). This CDR3 spans 15 amino acids. Germline assignment: CDR1 SEHNR and CDR2 FQNEAQ (reference sequence). V was pared by 5 bases and J by 6 bases, with 20 bases between. The CDR3 region is CASSPGRGRIFEQYF. DNA of the CDR3: TGTGCCAGCAGCCCTGGGAGAGGGCGGATTTTCGAGCAGTACTTC.

This clone was counted between two and nine times. The sample has other DNA sequences that encode this CDR3 too. The rearrangement joins TRBV6-5 to TRBJ2-5; 9 nucleotides align to TRBD1. This CDR3 is 16 amino acids long. V gave up 2 bases and J gave up 1 base; unmatched junction bases: 5. CDR1 is MNHEY, CDR2 SVGAGI, per germline. The CDR3 reads CASSYLGTGTQETQYF. CDR3 DNA: TGTGCCAGCAGTTACCTCGGGACAGGGACCCAAGAGACCCAGTACTTC.

This clone was counted once. V and J are TRBV19 and TRBJ2-1; D possibly corresponds to TRBD2 (6 bases). CDR1 LNHDA and CDR2 SQIVND come from the germline V gene (reference sequence). This CDR3 contains 14 residues. The V gene lost 4 bases and the J gene lost 8 bases, with 15 bases spanning the gap. CDR3 protein: CASSTPGLWDEQFF. The CDR3 DNA sequence: TGTGCCAGTAGTACGCCGGGACTGTGGGATGAGCAGTTCTTC.

V gene TRBV7-8 combines with J gene TRBJ1-6; the D is unclear. Germline V gives CDR1 SGHVS, CDR2 FQNEAQ. V was cut by 0 bases and J by 9 bases, with 12 bases left in between. There are 15 residues in the CDR3. CDR3 DNA: TGTGCCAGCAGCTTAGCGGCAGGTTCGGGTTCACCCCTCCACTTT. Amino acids: CASSLAAGSGSPLHF. Variable domain in full (rest from reference TRBV7-8 and TRBJ1-6): GAGVSQSPRYKVAKRGQDVALRCDPISGHVSLFWYQQALGQGPEFLTYFQNEAQLDKSGLPSDRFFAERPEGSVSTLKIQRTQQEDSAVYLCASSLAAGSGSPLHFGNGTRLTVT.

The chain combines TRBV11-2 with TRBJ1-1, with D unresolved. Between the trimmed V and J ends, which lost 6 bases and 1 base, there was a span of 9 bases. This CDR3 has 13 residues. Germline values: CDR1 SGHAT, CDR2 FQNNGV. The CDR3: CASSSTRNTEAFF. The CDR3, as DNA: TGTGCCAGCAGTTCCACACGGAACACTGAAGCTTTCTTT.

V is TRBV19 and J is TRBJ1-2; D perhaps matches TRBD1 (5 bases). The CDR3 length is 15 residues. The germline V gene has CDR1 LNHDA and CDR2 SQIVND (reference sequence). V dropped 8 bases and J dropped 2 bases, with 18 bases sitting between them. CDR3: CASQRAGLGNYGYTF. Here the CDR3 DNA reads TGTGCCAGTCAGCGGGCAGGGCTAGGCAACTATGGCTACACCTTC. The entire variable domain, with the rest obtained from reference TRBV19 and TRBJ1-2, is as follows: DGGITQSPKYLFRKEGQNVTLSCEQNLNHDAMYWYRQDPGQGLRLIYYSQIVNDFQKGDIAEGYSVSREKKESFPLTVTSAQKNPTAFYLCASQRAGLGNYGYTFGSGTRLTVV.

This clone showed up just once. The chain recombines TRBV7-3 with TRBJ2-1, with D unclear. In germline, CDR1 is SGHTA, CDR2 FQGTGA. With 5 bases removed from V and 0 bases from J, the gap between germline ends came to 8 bases. The CDR3 contains 14 residues. CDR3 coding DNA: TGTGCCAGCAGCAGGTCCAGCTCCTACAATGAGCAGTTCTTC. It yields the protein CASSRSSSYNEQFF.

This clone occurred once. The chain employs TRBV7-3 and TRBJ1-1; D might be TRBD1 (6 bases). Germline values: CDR1 SGHTA, CDR2 FQGTGA. Trimming removed 6 bases at V and 4 bases at J, with 15 bases between. The CDR3 is made up of 14 amino acids. The CDR3 sequence is CASRLGGRSTEAFF. DNA for the CDR3: TGTGCCAGCAGGTTGGGGGGGCGCAGCACTGAAGCTTTCTTT.